The 18 T cell receptor beta chains below all came from one sample that was sequenced in a study of siplizumab effects on memory and regulatory T cells. Measured with immunoSEQ multiplex PCR; TCRdb has only the in-frame clones, and not every one. The sample yields around 100,000 clones, 80% to 95% seen once. Sequenced: CD4+ T cells sorted from blood. These receptors were collected from a human donor in good health. Some clones in this sample may be carry-over from other donors' samples.

The J gene is TRBJ1-2, the V gene TRBV6-1; TRBD1 aligns across 7 bases. Germline-derived CDR1 and CDR2 are MNHNS and SASEGT. V shed 7 bases, J shed 8 bases, and the junction held 16 bases outside the gene matches. The CDR3 covers 15 residues. CDR3 sequence reads: CASTPGDRISGGYTF. The CDR3 DNA reads TGTGCCAGCACGCCTGGGGACAGAATTTCGGGGGGCTACACCTTC.

Note on this clone: A read error may produce the germline difference seen at one junction end. Other DNA sequences within the sample encode an identical CDR3. The chain is built from TRBV6-1 and TRBJ2-5, with no clear D. The CDR3 sequence is 11 residues long. CDR1 and CDR2 from the germline V gene are MNHNS and SASEGT. CDR3: CASRGQETQYF. The CDR3 DNA is TGTGCCAGCAGGGGCCAAGAGACTCAGTACTTC.

The chain uses TRBV19 and TRBJ2-3; D remains ambiguous. Germline values: CDR1 LNHDA, CDR2 SQIVND (reference sequence). The CDR3 runs to 14 residues. V lost 0 bases to trimming and J lost 1 base, with 5 bases between them. In nucleotides, the CDR3 is TGTGCCAGTAGTATAGATCTACGCACAGATACGCAGTATTTT. Protein sequence: CASSIDLRTDTQYF. The variable domain in full, with the rest retrieved from reference TRBV19 and TRBJ2-3, is DGGITQSPKYLFRKEGQNVTLSCEQNLNHDAMYWYRQDPGQGLRLIYYSQIVNDFQKGDIAEGYSVSREKKESFPLTVTSAQKNPTAFYLCASSIDLRTDTQYFGPGTRLTVL.

The rearrangement links TRBV30 to TRBJ1-1, with D unclear. This CDR3 region has 12 residues. Per the germline V gene, CDR1 is GTSNPN and CDR2 is SVGIG (reference sequence). Trimming shortened V by 0 bases and J by 5 bases, and 7 bases separated the two germline ends. DNA of the CDR3: TGTGCCTGGAGTGTACTGGGGACTGAAGCTTTCTTT. Translating gives CAWSVLGTEAFF.

DNA of the CDR3: TGTGCCAGCAGTTACAGCGGGGGATCCTACAATGAGCAGTTCTTC. This codes for CASSYSGGSYNEQFF. This chain uses TRBV7-2 with TRBJ2-1, with TRBD2 identical over 8 bases. The CDR3 contains 15 residues. Trimming at V came to 6 bases and at J to 1 base, leaving 5 bases not matched to a gene. CDR1 and CDR2 (germline): SGHTA, FQGNSA.

This sequence joins TRBV5-1 and TRBJ2-5; 12 bases are a match to TRBD2. The ends lost 1 base at V and 0 bases at J; junction bases unmatched: 10. The CDR3 has 19 residues. CDR1 and CDR2 from the germline V gene are SGHRS and YFSETQ. The CDR3 loop reads CASSLSPRTSGADQETQYF. CDR3 in DNA: TGCGCCAGCAGCTTGTCCCCCCGGACTAGCGGGGCGGACCAAGAGACCCAGTACTTC.

DNA for the CDR3: TGTGCCAGCAGGGGTATCGAGACCCAGTACTTC. Translating it yields CASRGIETQYF. V and J are TRBV27 and TRBJ2-5; D remains ambiguous. The ends were cut back, 6 bases at V and 5 bases at J, with 7 bases in the middle. CDR1 is MNHEY, CDR2 SMNVEV, per germline (reference sequence). The CDR3 has 11 residues.

The gene calls are TRBV5-6 and TRBJ1-1; 9 bases fit TRBD1. After removal of 0 bases from V and 2 bases from J, the junction contained 5 bases not matched to a gene. CDR1 and CDR2 (germline): SGHDT, YYEEEE. The CDR3 spans 16 residues. This CDR3 is CASSLAQGAINTEAFF. The CDR3 DNA reads as TGTGCCAGCAGCTTGGCACAGGGGGCGATAAACACTGAAGCTTTCTTT.

The table lists this clone with a few counts. The V gene is TRBV2, the J gene TRBJ2-7; TRBD2 matches at 9 bases. The CDR3 extends over 12 amino acids. Germline lookup yields CDR1 SNHLY and CDR2 FYNNEI. The ends lost 6 bases at V and 4 bases at J; junction bases unmatched: 1. The CDR3 spells CASSLAGYEQYF. The CDR3 DNA reads as TGTGCCAGCAGCCTAGCGGGGTACGAGCAGTACTTC.

This chain links TRBV29-1 with TRBJ2-5, with D unclear. Germline CDR1 and CDR2: SQVTM and ANQGSEA. The CDR3 is made up of 12 amino acids. V was pared by 1 base and J by 2 bases, with 5 bases between. CDR3 loop: CSVEGRQETQYF. In nucleotides, the CDR3 is TGCAGCGTTGAAGGACGGCAAGAGACCCAGTACTTC.

The chain combines TRBV5-6 with TRBJ2-5, with D perhaps being TRBD1 or TRBD2 (5 bases each). Trimming stripped 3 bases from V and 4 bases from J, with 13 bases between. Germline V gene data show CDR1 as SGHDT and CDR2 as YYEEEE. CDR3 length equals 14 residues. As DNA, the CDR3 is TGTGCCAGCAGCTCACATGGGGGTGGAGAGACCCAGTACTTC. Its protein is CASSSHGGGETQYF. Together with reference TRBV5-6 and TRBJ2-5, the CDR3 gives the full variable domain: DAGVTQSPTHLIKTRGQQVTLRCSPKSGHDTVSWYQQALGQGPQFIFQYYEEEERQRGNFPDRFSGHQFPNYSSELNVNALLLGDSALYLCASSSHGGGETQYFGPGTRLLVL.

The gene calls are TRBV6-6 and TRBJ1-2; D may be TRBD1 (5 bases). Trimming pared 5 bases from V and 5 bases from J, leaving 12 bases between. Germline lookup yields CDR1 MNHNY and CDR2 SVGAGI (reference sequence). The CDR3 totals 13 residues. The CDR3 coding sequence is TGTGCCAGCAGTCGGGACGGCAGATATGGCTACACCTTC. Its translation is CASSRDGRYGYTF.

This clone has more than one count but fewer than ten. The rearrangement links TRBV2 to TRBJ1-3; D ambiguous. Germline V gene data show CDR1 as SNHLY and CDR2 as FYNNEI. CDR3 length equals 13 residues. The V end was cut by 7 bases, the J end by 11 bases, with 18 bases between. This chain's CDR3 is CASNNQSFLPIYF. Written as DNA, the CDR3 is TGTGCCAGCAATAATCAGTCGTTTCTCCCCATATATTTT.

The chain is built from TRBV10-2 and TRBJ2-1; 10 bases agree with TRBD1. Trimming removed 7 bases from V and 4 bases from J; junction bases left unmatched: 7. This CDR3 is 15 amino acids long. The V gene's germline CDR1 is WSHSY and CDR2 SAAADI. Here the CDR3 reads CASKTRTGGYNEQFF. In DNA, the CDR3 is TGCGCCAGCAAGACTCGGACAGGGGGGTACAATGAGCAGTTCTTC.

The chain combines TRBV29-1 with TRBJ2-7; TRBD1 agrees at 8 bases. Germline V gene lookup returns CDR1 SQVTM and CDR2 ANQGSEA. The CDR3 spans 12 residues. V shed 3 bases, J shed 4 bases, and the junction held 2 bases outside the gene matches. CDR3 amino acids: CSVEDRAYEQYF. The CDR3 nucleotides are TGCAGCGTTGAGGACAGGGCGTACGAGCAGTACTTC.

The sample holds one count of this clone. The CDR3 nucleotides are TGTGCCATCAGGGACAGCCGCGGGGGAGACGAGCAGTACTTC. Its protein product is CAIRDSRGGDEQYF. The rearrangement uses TRBV10-3 and TRBJ2-7; D possibly corresponds to TRBD2 (7 bases). Germline assignment: CDR1 ENHRY and CDR2 SYGVKD. This CDR3 comprises 14 residues. The V and J ends lost 6 bases and 5 bases respectively, with 17 bases between them.

This chain uses TRBV19 with TRBJ1-2, with TRBD1 matching 11 bases. Germline loops: CDR1 LNHDA, CDR2 SQIVND (reference sequence). The CDR3 runs to 14 residues. The trim removed 10 bases at V and 5 bases at J, leaving 9 bases unmatched. DNA for the CDR3: TGTGCCACCTTGGACAGGGGGCGCGGATATGGCTACACCTTC. Its protein is CATLDRGRGYGYTF.

The rearrangement links TRBV27 to TRBJ2-5; no clear D gene. The CDR3 spans 10 residues. Trimming cost V 6 bases and J 5 bases, with 4 bases left between them. Per the germline V gene, CDR1 is MNHEY and CDR2 is SMNVEV (reference sequence). The CDR3 DNA is TGTGCCAGCAGCGAGGAGACCCAGTACTTC. Its translation: CASSEETQYF.